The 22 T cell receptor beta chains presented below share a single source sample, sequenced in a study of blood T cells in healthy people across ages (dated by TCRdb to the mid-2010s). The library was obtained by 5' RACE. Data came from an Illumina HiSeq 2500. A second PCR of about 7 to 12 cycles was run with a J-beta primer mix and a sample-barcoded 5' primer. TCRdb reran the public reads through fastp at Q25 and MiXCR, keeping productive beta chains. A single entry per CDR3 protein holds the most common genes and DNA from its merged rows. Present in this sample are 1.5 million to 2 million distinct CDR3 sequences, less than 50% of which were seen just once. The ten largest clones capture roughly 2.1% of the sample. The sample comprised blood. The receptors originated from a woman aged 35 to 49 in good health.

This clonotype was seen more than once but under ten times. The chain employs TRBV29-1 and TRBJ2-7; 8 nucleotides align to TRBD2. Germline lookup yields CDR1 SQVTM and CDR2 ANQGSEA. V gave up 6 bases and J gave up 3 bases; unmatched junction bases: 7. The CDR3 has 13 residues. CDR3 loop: CSVPGGGHYEQYF. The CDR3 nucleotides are TGCAGCGTCCCCGGCGGGGGGCACTACGAGCAGTACTTC.

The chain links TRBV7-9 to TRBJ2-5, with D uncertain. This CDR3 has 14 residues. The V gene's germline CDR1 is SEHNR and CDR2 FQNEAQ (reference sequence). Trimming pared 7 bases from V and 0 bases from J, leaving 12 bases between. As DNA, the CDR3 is TGTGCCAGCAAAGACTCCATGTACCAAGAGACCCAGTACTTC. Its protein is CASKDSMYQETQYF.

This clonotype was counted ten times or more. The CDR3 DNA follows: TGTGCCAGCAGCTTTACTAGCGGGGGTCACAATGAGCAGTTCTTC. Amino acids: CASSFTSGGHNEQFF. The chain employs TRBV3-1 and TRBJ2-1; TRBD2 aligns across 11 bases. The V segment lost 5 bases and the J segment 5 bases; nucleotides outside the gene matches: 5. Germline V lookup: CDR1 LGHDT, CDR2 YNNKEL (reference sequence). CDR3 length: 15 residues.

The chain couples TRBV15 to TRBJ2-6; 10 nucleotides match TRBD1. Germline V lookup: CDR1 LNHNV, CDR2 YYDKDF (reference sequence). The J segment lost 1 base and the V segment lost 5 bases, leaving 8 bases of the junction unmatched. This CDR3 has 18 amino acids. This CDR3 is CATSGPGQGYSGANVLTF. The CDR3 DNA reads TGTGCCACCAGCGGTCCGGGACAGGGGTATTCTGGGGCCAACGTCCTGACTTTC.

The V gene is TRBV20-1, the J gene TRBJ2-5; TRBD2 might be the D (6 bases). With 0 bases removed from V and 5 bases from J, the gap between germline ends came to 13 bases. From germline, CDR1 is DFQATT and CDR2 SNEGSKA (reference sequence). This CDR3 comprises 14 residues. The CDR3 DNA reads TGCAGTGCTAGAGATCATCACGGAGGGGAGACCCAGTACTTC. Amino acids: CSARDHHGGETQYF.

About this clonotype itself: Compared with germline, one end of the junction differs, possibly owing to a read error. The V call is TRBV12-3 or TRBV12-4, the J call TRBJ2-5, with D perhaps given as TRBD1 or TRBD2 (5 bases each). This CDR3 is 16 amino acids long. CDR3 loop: CASSSSGGYVLETLYF. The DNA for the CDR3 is TGTGCCAGCAGTTCCAGTGGGGGTTATGTTTTAGAGACCCTGTACTTC.

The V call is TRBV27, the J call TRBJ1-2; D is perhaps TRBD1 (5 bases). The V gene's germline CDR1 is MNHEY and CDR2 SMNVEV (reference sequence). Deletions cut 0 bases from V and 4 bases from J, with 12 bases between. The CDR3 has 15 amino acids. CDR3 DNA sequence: TGTGCCAGCAGTTTATCCCCCGACAGCCGCTATGGCTACACCTTC. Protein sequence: CASSLSPDSRYGYTF.

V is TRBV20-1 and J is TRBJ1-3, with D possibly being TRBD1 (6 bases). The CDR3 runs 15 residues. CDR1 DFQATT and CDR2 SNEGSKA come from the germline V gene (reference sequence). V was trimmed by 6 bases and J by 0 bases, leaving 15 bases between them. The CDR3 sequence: CSALQGGSSGNTIYF. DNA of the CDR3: TGCAGTGCATTACAGGGAGGGAGCTCTGGAAACACCATATATTTT.

CDR3 region: CASSLSGGRETQFF. Here the CDR3 DNA reads TGTGCCAGCAGCTTAAGTGGTGGGCGAGAGACCCAGTTCTTC. The chain recombines TRBV7-9 with TRBJ2-1; no clear D. Trimming cost V 2 bases and J 13 bases, with 18 bases left between them. CDR1 and CDR2 (germline): SEHNR, FQNEAQ (reference sequence). CDR3 size: 14 residues.

CDR3 sequence reads: CASGLREETQYF. Here the CDR3 DNA reads TGTGCCAGCGGCTTGAGGGAAGAGACCCAGTACTTC. The chain employs TRBV28 and TRBJ2-5, with D possibly being TRBD2 (5 bases). V lost 8 bases and J lost 3, with 10 bases in between. Germline CDR1 MDHEN, CDR2 SYDVKM. CDR3 length equals 12 residues.

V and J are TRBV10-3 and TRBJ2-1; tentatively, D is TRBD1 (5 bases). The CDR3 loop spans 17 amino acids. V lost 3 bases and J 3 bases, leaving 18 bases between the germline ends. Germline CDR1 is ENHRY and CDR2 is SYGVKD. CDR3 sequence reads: CAISDSPSGHHYNEQFF. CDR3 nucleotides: TGTGCCATCAGTGACTCTCCTTCAGGACACCACTACAATGAGCAGTTCTTC.

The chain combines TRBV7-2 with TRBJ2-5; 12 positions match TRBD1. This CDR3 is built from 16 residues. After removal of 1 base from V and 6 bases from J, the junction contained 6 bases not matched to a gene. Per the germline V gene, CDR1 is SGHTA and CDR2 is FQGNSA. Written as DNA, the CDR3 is TGTGCCAGCAGCTTAGAGGGGACAGGGGGCCTGAAGACCCAGTACTTC. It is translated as CASSLEGTGGLKTQYF.

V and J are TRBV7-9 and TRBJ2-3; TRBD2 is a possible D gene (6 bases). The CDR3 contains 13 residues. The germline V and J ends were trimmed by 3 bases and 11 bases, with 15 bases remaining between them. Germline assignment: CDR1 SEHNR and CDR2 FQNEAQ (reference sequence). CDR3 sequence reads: CASSLEGLSGQYF. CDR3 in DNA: TGTGCCAGCAGCTTGGAGGGACTTAGCGGGCAGTATTTT. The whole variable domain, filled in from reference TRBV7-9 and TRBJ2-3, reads DTGVSQNPRHKITKRGQNVTFRCDPISEHNRLYWYRQTLGQGPEFLTYFQNEAQLEKSRLLSDRFSAERPKGSFSTLEIQRTEQGDSAMYLCASSLEGLSGQYFGPGTRLTVL.

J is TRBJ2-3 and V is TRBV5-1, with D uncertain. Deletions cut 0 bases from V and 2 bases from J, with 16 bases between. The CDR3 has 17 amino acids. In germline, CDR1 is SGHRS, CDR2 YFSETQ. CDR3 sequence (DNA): TGCGCCAGCAGCTTGGAAGGTCGCACGACCCCCACAGATACGCAGTATTTT. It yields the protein CASSLEGRTTPTDTQYF.

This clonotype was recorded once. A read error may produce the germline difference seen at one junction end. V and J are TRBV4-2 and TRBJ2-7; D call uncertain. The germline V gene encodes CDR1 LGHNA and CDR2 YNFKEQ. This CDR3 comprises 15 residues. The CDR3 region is CANSQNHGGPDEQYF. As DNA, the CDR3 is TGTGCCAACAGCCAAAATCATGGCGGACCCGACGAGCAGTACTTC.

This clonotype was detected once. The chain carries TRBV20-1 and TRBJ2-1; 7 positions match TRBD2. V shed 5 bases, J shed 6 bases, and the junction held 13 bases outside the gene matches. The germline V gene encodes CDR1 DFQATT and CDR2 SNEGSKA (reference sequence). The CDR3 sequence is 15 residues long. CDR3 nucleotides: TGCAGTGCTGAGGAAATAGCGGGTGCGGGCAATGAGCAGTTCTTC. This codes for CSAEEIAGAGNEQFF.

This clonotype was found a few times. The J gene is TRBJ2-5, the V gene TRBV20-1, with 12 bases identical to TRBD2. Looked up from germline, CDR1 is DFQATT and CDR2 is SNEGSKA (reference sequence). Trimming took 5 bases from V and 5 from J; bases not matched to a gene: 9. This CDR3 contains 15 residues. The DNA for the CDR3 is TGCAGTGCTTTTACTAGCGGGGGGCCAAGGGAGACCCAGTACTTC. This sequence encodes CSAFTSGGPRETQYF.

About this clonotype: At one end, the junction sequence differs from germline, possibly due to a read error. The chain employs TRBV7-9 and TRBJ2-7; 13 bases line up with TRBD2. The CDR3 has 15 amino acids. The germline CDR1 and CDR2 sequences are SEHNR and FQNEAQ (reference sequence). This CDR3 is CASSTTSGGAYEQYF. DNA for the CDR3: TGCGCCAGCAGCACCACTAGCGGGGGGGCCTACGAGCAGTACTTC. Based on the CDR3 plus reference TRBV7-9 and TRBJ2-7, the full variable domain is DTGVSQNPRHKITKRGQNVTFRCDPISEHNRLYWYRQTLGQGPEFLTYFQNEAQLEKSRLLSDRFSAERPKGSFSTLEIQRTEQGDSAMYLCASSTTSGGAYEQYFGPGTRLTVT.

The DNA of the CDR3 is TGCAGTGCTAGGCTGGCAGGGGGAAATTCGGCGAAGATGGAGACCCAGTACTTC. It translates to CSARLAGGNSAKMETQYF. The chain recombines TRBV20-1 with TRBJ2-5, with 7 bases lining up with TRBD1. The germline V gene has CDR1 DFQATT and CDR2 SNEGSKA (reference sequence). The CDR3 sequence is 18 residues long. Trimming at V came to 3 bases and at J to 5 bases, leaving 21 bases not matched to a gene.

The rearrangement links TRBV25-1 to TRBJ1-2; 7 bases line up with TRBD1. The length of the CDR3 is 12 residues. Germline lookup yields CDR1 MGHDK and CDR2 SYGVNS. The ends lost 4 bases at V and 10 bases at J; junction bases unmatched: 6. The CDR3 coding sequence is TGTGCCAGCAGTGGGGACAGTGGACTCTACACCTTC. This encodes CASSGDSGLYTF.

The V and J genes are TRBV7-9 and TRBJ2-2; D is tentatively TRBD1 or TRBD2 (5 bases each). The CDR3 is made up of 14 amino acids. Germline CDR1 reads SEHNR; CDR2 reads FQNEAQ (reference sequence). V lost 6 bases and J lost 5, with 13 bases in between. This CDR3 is CASRPGTETGELFF. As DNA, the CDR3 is TGTGCCAGCAGACCCGGGACCGAGACCGGGGAGCTGTTTTTT.

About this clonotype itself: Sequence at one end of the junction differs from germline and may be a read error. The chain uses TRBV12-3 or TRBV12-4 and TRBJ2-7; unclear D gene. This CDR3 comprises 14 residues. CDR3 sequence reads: CASSPRYYSHEQYF. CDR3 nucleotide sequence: TGTGCCAGCAGTCCAAGATACTACTCCCACGAGCAGTACTTC.